This TCR beta chain was retrieved from a study of shared T cell receptors in the human thymus. Method: immunoSEQ multiplex PCR; TCRdb's copy keeps in-frame clones and lacks some. Among 600,000 to 900,000 clones listed, 80% to 90% were seen once. Germline CDR1 is SGDLS and CDR2 is YYNGEE. The J segment lost 5 bases and the V segment lost 3 bases, leaving 9 bases of the junction unmatched. This CDR3 is 15 amino acids long. The sample was also reused in another study, on human thymus T cells. That investigation notes: From resections taken during corrective heart surgery, the thymus tissue was obtained. Apparent bias marked the V and J gene usage of thymic and blood repertoires.

This TCR derives from a girl under three years old with a congenital heart defect. The specimen sequenced was thymocytes. The chain is built from TRBV9 and TRBJ1-1, with TRBD1 matching over 8 bases. CDR3 sequence reads: CASSDRGGRKTEAFF. CDR3 in DNA: TGTGCCAGCAGCGACAGGGGGGGCCGTAAGACTGAAGCTTTCTTT.